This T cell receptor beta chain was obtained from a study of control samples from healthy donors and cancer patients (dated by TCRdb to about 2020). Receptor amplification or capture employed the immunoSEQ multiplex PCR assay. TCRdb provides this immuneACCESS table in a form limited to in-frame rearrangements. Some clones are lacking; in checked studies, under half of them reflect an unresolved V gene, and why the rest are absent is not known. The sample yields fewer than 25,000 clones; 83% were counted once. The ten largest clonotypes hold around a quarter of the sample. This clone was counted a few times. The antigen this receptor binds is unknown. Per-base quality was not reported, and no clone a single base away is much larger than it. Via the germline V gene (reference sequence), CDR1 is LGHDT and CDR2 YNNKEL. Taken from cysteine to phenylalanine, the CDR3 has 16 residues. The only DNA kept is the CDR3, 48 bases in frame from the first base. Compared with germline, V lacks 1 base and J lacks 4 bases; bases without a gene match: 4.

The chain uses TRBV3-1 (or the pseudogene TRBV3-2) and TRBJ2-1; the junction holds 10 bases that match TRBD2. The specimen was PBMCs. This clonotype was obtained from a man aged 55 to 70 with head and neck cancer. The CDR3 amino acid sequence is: CASSQVTSGVYNEQFF. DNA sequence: TGTGCCAGCAGCCAAGTCACTAGCGGGGTATACAATGAGCAGTTCTTC.